This note documents a single TCR beta chain sequence. A read error may produce the germline difference seen at one junction end. The V gene's germline CDR1 is SSHAT and CDR2 FNYEAQ (reference sequence). The CDR3 is 17 amino acids. The sample comes from a study of graft-versus-host responses after intestinal transplantation. As for the study in general: Uniformly, recipients were administered anti-thymocyte globulin induction with subsequent tacrolimus and steroids for around 3 years.

Libraries were prepared by immunoSEQ multiplex PCR; TCRdb keeps only in-frame clonotypes and omits some of them. This sample has 11,000 to 15,000 clones, with more than 65% found just once. Researchers processed graft tissue to release intraepithelial and lamina propria lymphocytes. This sample comprised ileum tissue, obtained roughly 28 days after intestinal transplant. The rearrangement joins TRBV7-7 to TRBJ1-2; 10 bases are shared with TRBD1. The sequence came from a human patient who received an intestinal transplant, so some T cells may come from the graft donor. The CDR3 sequence: CASSPTPRQGARNGYTF. DNA for the CDR3: TGTGCTAGCAGCCCCACACCCCGACAGGGGGCTAGGAATGGCTACACCTTC. Variable domain in full (rest from reference TRBV7-7 and TRBJ1-2): GAGVSQSPRYKVTKRGQDVTLRCDPISSHATLYWYQQALGQGPEFLTYFNYEAQPDKSGLPSDRFSAERPEGSISTLTIQRTEQRDSAMYRCASSPTPRQGARNGYTFGSGTRLTVV.